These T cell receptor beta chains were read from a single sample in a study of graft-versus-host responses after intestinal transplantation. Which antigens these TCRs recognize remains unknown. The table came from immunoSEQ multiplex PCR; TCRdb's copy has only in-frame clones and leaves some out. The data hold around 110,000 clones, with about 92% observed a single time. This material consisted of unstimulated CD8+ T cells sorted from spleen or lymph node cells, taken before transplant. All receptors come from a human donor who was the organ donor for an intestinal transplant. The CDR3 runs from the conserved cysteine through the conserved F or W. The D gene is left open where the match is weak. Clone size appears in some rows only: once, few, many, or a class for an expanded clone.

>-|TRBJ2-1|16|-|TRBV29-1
TGCAGCGTTGTAGGGGTCTCTAGGAGCTCCTACAATGAGCAGTTCTTC
CSVVGVSRSSYNEQFF
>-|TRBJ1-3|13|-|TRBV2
TGTGCCAGCCAAGAACCCGTTAGAAACACCATATATTTT
CASQEPVRNTIYF
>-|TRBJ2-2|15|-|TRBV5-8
TGTGCCAGCAGCTTGGAACTGGGCCTCACCGGGGAGCTGTTTTTT
CASSLELGLTGELFF
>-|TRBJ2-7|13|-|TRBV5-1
TGCGCCAGCAGCGTCGACAACTCCTACGAGCAGTACTTC
CASSVDNSYEQYF
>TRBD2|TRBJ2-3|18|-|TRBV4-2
TGTGCCAGCAGCCAATCCCGTTATAGCGGGAGGGCCCACGATACGCAGTATTTT
CASSQSRYSGRAHDTQYF
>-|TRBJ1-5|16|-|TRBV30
TGTGCCTGGAGTCGAAGGCAGGCCTATAGCAATCAGCCCCAGCATTTT
CAWSRRQAYSNQPQHF
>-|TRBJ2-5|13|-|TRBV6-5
TGTGCCTCAACCCGAGGGGCTGAAGAGACCCAGTACTTC
CASTRGAEETQYF
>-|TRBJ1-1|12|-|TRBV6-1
TGTGCCAGCAGTCTCCCGGACACTGAAGCTTTCTTT
CASSLPDTEAFF
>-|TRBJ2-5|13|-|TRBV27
TGTGCCAGCAGCCTTTTTAGTGGAGAGACCCAGTACTTC
CASSLFSGETQYF
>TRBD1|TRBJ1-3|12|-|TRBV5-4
TGTGCAACAGGGGGCGCCGGAAACACCATATATTTT
CATGGAGNTIYF
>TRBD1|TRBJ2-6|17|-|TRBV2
TGTGCCAGCAGTGAGCGGACAGGGAATTCTGGGGCCAACGTCCTGACTTTC
CASSERTGNSGANVLTF
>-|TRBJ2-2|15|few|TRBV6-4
TGTGCCAGCAGTGCGACACTAGAGAACACCGGGGAGCTGTTTTTT
CASSATLENTGELFF
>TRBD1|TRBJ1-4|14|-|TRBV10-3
TGTGCCATCAGCGAGACAGGGGGCCGAGAAAAACTGTTTTTT
CAISETGGREKLFF
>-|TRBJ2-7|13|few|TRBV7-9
TGTGCCAGCAGCTCCGGACATTCCTACGAGCAGTACTTC
CASSSGHSYEQYF
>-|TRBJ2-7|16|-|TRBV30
TGTGCCTGGAGTGTAAGGCGGATGGCCCCCATCTACGAGCAGTACTTC
CAWSVRRMAPIYEQYF
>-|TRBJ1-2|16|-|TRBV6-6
TGTGCCAGCAGTTACTTTCGGGGACTTCGTAGGTATGGCTACACCTTC
CASSYFRGLRRYGYTF
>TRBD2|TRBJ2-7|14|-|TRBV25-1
TGTGCCAGCAGTGGGCTAGCGGGAGGAAGAGAGCAGTACTTC
CASSGLAGGREQYF
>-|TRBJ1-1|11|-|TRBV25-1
TGTGCCAGCAGGGATAACACTGAAGCTTTCTTT
CASRDNTEAFF
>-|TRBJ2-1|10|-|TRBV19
TGTGCCAGTCAGGGGAATGAGCAGTTCTTC
CASQGNEQFF
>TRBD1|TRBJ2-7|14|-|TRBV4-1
TGCGCCAGCAGCCTGACCGGGACAGGGGGCGAGCAGTACTTC
CASSLTGTGGEQYF
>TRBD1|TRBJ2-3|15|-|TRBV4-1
TGCGCCAGCAGCCCAGGACAGGGTGGGACAGATACGCAGTATTTT
CASSPGQGGTDTQYF
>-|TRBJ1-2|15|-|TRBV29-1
TGCAGCGTTGAAATAGGTGGCTCCTTGGCCTATGGCTACACCTTC
CSVEIGGSLAYGYTF
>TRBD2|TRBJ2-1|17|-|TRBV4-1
TGCGCCAGCAGCCAAGCCCCCCCGGGAGGGCCCGAGGATGAGCAGTTCTTC
CASSQAPPGGPEDEQFF
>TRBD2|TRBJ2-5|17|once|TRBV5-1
TGCGCCAGCAGCTTGGGCCCGGGACTAGCGGATCAAGAGACCCAGTACTTC
CASSLGPGLADQETQYF
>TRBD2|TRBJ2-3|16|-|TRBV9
TGTGCCAGCAGCTCATGTGCGGGAGCCTGGGCAGATACGCAGTATTTT
CASSSCAGAWADTQYF
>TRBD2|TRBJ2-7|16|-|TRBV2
TGTGCCAGCAGTGAAGCAGGGGACTACCACTCCTACGAGCAGTACTTC
CASSEAGDYHSYEQYF
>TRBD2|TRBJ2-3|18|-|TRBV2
TGTGCCAGCTCCGGACTAGCGGGAGTTAACCCTAGCACAGATACGCAGTATTTT
CASSGLAGVNPSTDTQYF
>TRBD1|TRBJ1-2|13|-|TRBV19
TGTGCCAGTAGTATTGGACAGGGCGACGGCTACACCTTC
CASSIGQGDGYTF
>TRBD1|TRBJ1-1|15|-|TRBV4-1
TGCGCCAGCACCGAAGGGGACAGTGTGAACACTGAAGCTTTCTTT
CASTEGDSVNTEAFF
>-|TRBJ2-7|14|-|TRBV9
TGTGCCAGCAGCGTAGACAGCGGCTCCTACGAGCAGTACTTC
CASSVDSGSYEQYF
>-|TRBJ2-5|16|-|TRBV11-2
TGTGCCAGCAGCTTAGAAGGGAGGACTCTCCAAGAGACCCAGTACTTC
CASSLEGRTLQETQYF
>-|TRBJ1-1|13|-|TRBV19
TGTGCCAGTAGTATGTTTTCCCCCGCTGAAGCTTTCTTT
CASSMFSPAEAFF
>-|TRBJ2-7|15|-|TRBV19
TGTGCCAGTAGTATGGGCAGGGGGGGATCCTACGAGCAGTACTTC
CASSMGRGGSYEQYF
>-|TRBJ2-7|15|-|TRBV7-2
TGTGCCAGCAGCCCTCTAGACTTCCCCTCCTACGAGCAGTACTTC
CASSPLDFPSYEQYF
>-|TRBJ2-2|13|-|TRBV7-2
TGTGCCAGCAGCTTAGATGGGGGCGGGGAGCTGTTTTTT
CASSLDGGGELFF
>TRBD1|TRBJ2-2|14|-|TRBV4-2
TGTGCCAGCAGCCAAATACAGGGGTCCGGGGAGCTGTTTTTT
CASSQIQGSGELFF
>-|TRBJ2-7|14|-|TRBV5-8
TGTGCCAGCAGCTTGGAGGACGGACGAAACGAGCAGTACTTC
CASSLEDGRNEQYF
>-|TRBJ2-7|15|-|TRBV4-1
TGCGCCAGCAGCCAAGTTCTAGGGGGGCCCTACGAGCAGTACTTC
CASSQVLGGPYEQYF
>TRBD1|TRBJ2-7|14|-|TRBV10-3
TGTGCCATCGGGGACAGGGGGAGCTCCTACGAGCAGTACTTC
CAIGDRGSSYEQYF
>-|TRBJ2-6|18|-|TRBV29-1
TGCAGCGTTCGGTTCGCGGCGGAGCCGAGCTCTGGGGCCAACGTCCTGACTTTC
CSVRFAAEPSSGANVLTF
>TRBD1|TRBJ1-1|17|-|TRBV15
TGTGCCACCAGCAGCATCGGACAGGGCAGAATGAACACTGAAGCTTTCTTT
CATSSIGQGRMNTEAFF
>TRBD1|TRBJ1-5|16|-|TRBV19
TGTGCCAGTAGTGCCTGGGACAGGGAGAACAATCAGCCCCAGCATTTT
CASSAWDRENNQPQHF
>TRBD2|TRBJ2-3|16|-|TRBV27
TGTGCCAGCAGTTTTAATAGCGGGATTGTGGCAGATACGCAGTATTTT
CASSFNSGIVADTQYF
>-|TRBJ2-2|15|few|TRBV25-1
TGTGCCAGCAGCGCCATCGGGGGGCACACCGGGGAGCTGTTTTTT
CASSAIGGHTGELFF
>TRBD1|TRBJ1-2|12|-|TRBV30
TGTGCCTGGGGGGGGACAGCTCATGGCTACACCTTC
CAWGGTAHGYTF
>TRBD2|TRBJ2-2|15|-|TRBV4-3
TGCGCCAGCAGCCAAGAGCGGGAGGGCACCGGGGAGCTGTTTTTT
CASSQEREGTGELFF
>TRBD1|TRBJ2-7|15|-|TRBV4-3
TGCGCCAGCAGCCAAGATAGACAGGGGGTCTACGAGCAGTACTTC
CASSQDRQGVYEQYF
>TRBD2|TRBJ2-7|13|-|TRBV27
TGTGCCAGCAGCCTTAGCGGGAGCTACGAGCAGTACTTC
CASSLSGSYEQYF
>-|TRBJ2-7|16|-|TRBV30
TGTGCCTGGAGTCCTCCTAGGGTTTCAATTCTCGACGAGCAGTACTTC
CAWSPPRVSILDEQYF
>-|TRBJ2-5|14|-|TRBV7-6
TGTGCCAGCAGCCCCTATTACGGCCAAGAGACCCAGTACTTC
CASSPYYGQETQYF
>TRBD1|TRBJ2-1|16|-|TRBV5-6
TGTGCCAGCAGTCAGGGGGTCCACCGGACTTACAATGAGCAGTTCTTC
CASSQGVHRTYNEQFF
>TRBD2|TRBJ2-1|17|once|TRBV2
TGTGCCAGCAGTGAAATTATAGCGGGAGGGCTCTACAATGAGCAGTTCTTC
CASSEIIAGGLYNEQFF
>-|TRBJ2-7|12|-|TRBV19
TGTGCCAGTAGTATTAACTACTACGAGCAGTACTTC
CASSINYYEQYF